The 26 T cell receptor beta chains presented below share a single source sample, sequenced in a study of blood T cell repertoires in COVID-19. TCRdb's table, derived via immunoSEQ multiplex PCR, lists solely in-frame clones and lacks some. The sample yields under 200,000 clones, roughly 71% seen once. Sample: peripheral blood. The receptor source for this set is a woman of 80 years or more with acute or convalescent COVID-19.

This sequence joins TRBV19 and TRBJ2-4; D is undetermined. The CDR3 is 17 amino acids. Trimming pared 3 bases from V and 0 bases from J, leaving 15 bases between. CDR1 is LNHDA and CDR2 is SQIVND in the germline V gene (reference sequence). CDR3 DNA sequence: TGTGCCAGTAGTATCACCTCGAGGTCCCTAGCCAAAAACATTCAGTACTTC. Residues: CASSITSRSLAKNIQYF. The complete variable domain, with remaining parts taken from reference TRBV19 and TRBJ2-4, reads DGGITQSPKYLFRKEGQNVTLSCEQNLNHDAMYWYRQDPGQGLRLIYYSQIVNDFQKGDIAEGYSVSREKKESFPLTVTSAQKNPTAFYLCASSITSRSLAKNIQYFGAGTRLSVL.

The chain has TRBV3-1 (or the pseudogene TRBV3-2) and TRBJ1-2; D may be TRBD1 (5 bases). The CDR3 totals 13 residues. Germline-derived CDR1 and CDR2 are LGHDT and YNNKEL (reference sequence). Trimming pared 2 bases from V and 8 bases from J, leaving 12 bases between. The CDR3 here is CASSQSDSGGYTF. The CDR3 bases are TGTGCCAGCAGCCAATCCGACAGTGGAGGCTACACCTTC.

This chain connects TRBV5-6 to TRBJ1-5; 8 bases are shared with TRBD1. CDR3 length: 13 residues. Germline CDR1 and CDR2: SGHDT and YYEEEE. After removal of 4 bases from V and 6 bases from J, the junction contained 3 bases not matched to a gene. DNA of the CDR3: TGTGCCAGCAGCGTGACAGGGGTTCAGCCCCAGCATTTT. Translated: CASSVTGVQPQHF.

The chain carries TRBV4-3 and TRBJ1-3; D might be TRBD1 (5 bases). Germline-derived CDR1 and CDR2 are LGHNA and YSLEER. Trimming removed 0 bases at V and 4 bases at J, with 10 bases between. The CDR3 sequence is 15 residues long. The CDR3: CASSQEGGTGNTIYF. CDR3 DNA: TGCGCCAGCAGCCAAGAAGGAGGGACCGGAAACACCATATATTTT.

This chain uses TRBV19 with TRBJ1-2, with 8 bases fitting TRBD1. V dropped 5 bases and J dropped 4; count of bases not matched to a gene: 15. Germline V lookup: CDR1 LNHDA, CDR2 SQIVND (reference sequence). The CDR3 is 17 residues long. CDR3 amino acids: CASSEIQDRGSIYGYTF. The CDR3 nucleotides read TGTGCCAGTAGTGAGATTCAAGACAGGGGCTCTATCTATGGCTACACCTTC.

The chain employs TRBV18 and TRBJ2-1; 8 nucleotides match TRBD2. Germline trimming cut 6 bases from V and 7 bases from J; bases unmatched to any gene: 8. Germline CDR1 KGHSH, CDR2 LQKENI. CDR3 length: 14 amino acids. CDR3 region: CASSGTRAGNEQFF. CDR3 DNA sequence: TGTGCCAGCTCCGGGACTAGGGCGGGGAATGAGCAGTTCTTC.

The chain combines TRBV5-6 with TRBJ2-1, with D perhaps matching TRBD1 (7 bases). The CDR3 loop spans 15 amino acids. The germline gives CDR1 SGHDT, CDR2 YYEEEE. V was clipped by 4 bases and J by 2 bases, with 13 bases between them. The CDR3 is CASSDGGTAYNEQFF. The DNA of the CDR3 is TGTGCCAGCAGCGATGGAGGGACAGCCTACAATGAGCAGTTCTTC.

In this sample, this clone turned up a few times. The gene calls are TRBV5-4 and TRBJ2-7; 9 bases align to TRBD1. With 3 bases clipped from V and 6 bases from J, the junction kept 7 bases outside the gene matches. Germline assignment: CDR1 SGHNT and CDR2 YYREEE (reference sequence). The CDR3 extends over 14 amino acids. CDR3 protein: CASSSLDRGREQYF. The CDR3 DNA sequence: TGTGCCAGCAGCTCCTTGGACAGGGGTCGCGAGCAGTACTTC. The full variable domain, completed using reference TRBV5-4 and TRBJ2-7, is ETGVTQSPTHLIKTRGQQVTLRCSSQSGHNTVSWYQQALGQGPQFIFQYYREEENGRGNFPPRFSGLQFPNYSSELNVNALELDDSALYLCASSSLDRGREQYFGPGTRLTVT.

The chain recombines TRBV27 with TRBJ1-5; 7 bases fit TRBD1. Germline V gene data show CDR1 as MNHEY and CDR2 as SMNVEV (reference sequence). The ends lost 6 bases at V and 8 bases at J; junction bases unmatched: 10. This CDR3 has 14 amino acids. In nucleotides, the CDR3 is TGTGCCAGCAGCATGGGGGACAGATTGAAGCCCCAGCATTTT. Translating it yields CASSMGDRLKPQHF.

The rearrangement uses TRBV29-1 and TRBJ2-5; 9 positions agree with TRBD2. CDR3 length: 13 residues. The trim removed 4 bases at V and 2 bases at J, leaving 2 bases unmatched. In germline, CDR1 is SQVTM, CDR2 ANQGSEA. CDR3 in DNA: TGCAGCGTTGGTAGCGGGGGTCAAGAGACCCAGTACTTC. This gives the protein CSVGSGGQETQYF.

The chain links TRBV6-5 to TRBJ2-7; 11 positions agree with TRBD1. Looked up from germline, CDR1 is MNHEY and CDR2 is SVGAGI. The CDR3 length is 14 residues. The ends lost 7 bases at V and 6 bases at J; junction bases unmatched: 8. The CDR3 DNA is TGTGCCAGCACCCCGGACAGGGGGCAGAGCGAGCAGTACTTC. Translation: CASTPDRGQSEQYF.

Only a few counts were recorded for this clone. The V gene is TRBV5-6, the J gene TRBJ2-7; 10 bases agree with TRBD2. The CDR3 is 14 amino acids. The germline gives CDR1 SGHDT, CDR2 YYEEEE. After removal of 2 bases from V and 5 bases from J, the junction contained 4 bases not matched to a gene. The CDR3 bases are TGTGCCAGCAGCTTCGGGACTAGCGCTGACGAGCAGTACTTC. Its translation is CASSFGTSADEQYF.

The table lists this clone with a count of one. The chain has TRBV4-1 and TRBJ1-5, with TRBD1 matching 12 bases. This CDR3 is built from 17 residues. Germline V lookup: CDR1 MGHRA, CDR2 YSYEKL. Trimming at V came to 0 bases and at J to 6 bases, leaving 6 bases not matched to a gene. The CDR3 DNA sequence: TGCGCCAGCAGCCAAGATCCTCCGGGACAGGGGGCTCAGCCCCAGCATTTT. Amino acids: CASSQDPPGQGAQPQHF.

The chain employs TRBV9 and TRBJ2-1; 13 nucleotides line up with TRBD2. The CDR3 totals 16 residues. CDR1 SGDLS and CDR2 YYNGEE come from the germline V gene. J was trimmed by 4 bases and V by 1 base; bases with no gene match: 2. CDR3 coding DNA: TGTGCCAGCAGCGTATCGGGACTAGCGGGGTACAATGAGCAGTTCTTC. This translates into CASSVSGLAGYNEQFF. Full variable domain (outside the CDR3, taken from reference TRBV9 and TRBJ2-1): DSGVTQTPKHLITATGQRVTLRCSPRSGDLSVYWYQQSLDQGLQFLIQYYNGEERAKGNILERFSAQQFPDLHSELNLSSLELGDSALYFCASSVSGLAGYNEQFFGPGTRLTVL.

This clone was seen a single time. This chain links TRBV27 with TRBJ2-2, with 13 bases matching TRBD2. Germline CDR1 and CDR2: MNHEY and SMNVEV (reference sequence). With 3 bases clipped from V and 8 bases from J, the junction kept 6 bases outside the gene matches. The CDR3 runs to 16 residues. The CDR3 region has the DNA TGTGCCAGCAGTTTTAGGACTAGCGGGAGATGGGGGGAGCTGTTTTTT. The encoded protein is CASSFRTSGRWGELFF.

V usage is TRBV11-2 and J usage is TRBJ2-2, with D possibly matching TRBD2 (5 bases). The CDR3 covers 16 residues. V was shortened by 0 bases and J by 5 bases, with 13 bases between the two germline ends. Germline V lookup: CDR1 SGHAT, CDR2 FQNNGV. The CDR3 loop reads CASSLERVLETGELFF. In nucleotides, the CDR3 is TGTGCCAGCAGCTTAGAGAGGGTCCTAGAAACCGGGGAGCTGTTTTTT.

V is TRBV11-2 and J is TRBJ1-5, with 8 positions matching TRBD1. The CDR3 contains 13 residues. Germline assignment: CDR1 SGHAT and CDR2 FQNNGV. Unmatched junction bases numbered 7, after V lost 2 bases and J lost 13 bases. The DNA for the CDR3 is TGTGCCAGCAGCTTAAGTTGGACAGGGACACAGCATTTT. It translates to CASSLSWTGTQHF. The full variable domain, completed using reference TRBV11-2 and TRBJ1-5, is EAGVAQSPRYKIIEKRQSVAFWCNPISGHATLYWYQQILGQGPKLLIQFQNNGVVDDSQLPKDRFSAERLKGVDSTLKIQPAKLEDSAVYLCASSLSWTGTQHFGDGTRLSIL.

This chain joins TRBV9 and TRBJ2-2; D is possibly TRBD2 (6 bases). There are 15 residues in the CDR3. V was shortened by 2 bases and J by 5 bases, with 13 bases between the two germline ends. Germline V lookup: CDR1 SGDLS, CDR2 YYNGEE. This chain's CDR3 is CASSVTGRATGELFF. CDR3 nucleotides: TGTGCCAGCAGCGTGACCGGGAGAGCGACCGGGGAGCTGTTTTTT. Supplemented by reference TRBV9 and TRBJ2-2, the full variable domain reads DSGVTQTPKHLITATGQRVTLRCSPRSGDLSVYWYQQSLDQGLQFLIQYYNGEERAKGNILERFSAQQFPDLHSELNLSSLELGDSALYFCASSVTGRATGELFFGEGSRLTVL.

This clone showed up just once. The genes are TRBV3-1 (or the pseudogene TRBV3-2) and TRBJ1-1, with 9 bases lining up with TRBD1. CDR3 length: 15 amino acids. V lost 1 base and J lost 1; bases outside the gene matches: 1. Germline loops: CDR1 LGHDT, CDR2 YNNKEL (reference sequence). In DNA form, the CDR3 reads TGTGCCAGCAGCCAAGGGACAGGGGAGAACACTGAAGCTTTCTTT. Translation: CASSQGTGENTEAFF.

This chain joins TRBV5-1 and TRBJ2-7; 10 bases match TRBD2. Germline CDR1 reads SGHRS; CDR2 reads YFSETQ. The CDR3 has 15 amino acids. Trimming took 2 bases from V and 5 from J; bases not matched to a gene: 7. The CDR3 coding sequence is TGCGCCAGCAGCTTCACTAGCGGGATATCGCACGAGCAGTACTTC. Protein: CASSFTSGISHEQYF. The whole variable domain, remainder taken from reference TRBV5-1 and TRBJ2-7, is KAGVTQTPRYLIKTRGQQVTLSCSPISGHRSVSWYQQTPGQGLQFLFEYFSETQRNKGNFPGRFSGRQFSNSRSEMNVSTLELGDSALYLCASSFTSGISHEQYFGPGTRLTVT.

The chain carries TRBV5-4 and TRBJ2-1; D is perhaps TRBD2 (6 bases). Germline CDR1 and CDR2: SGHNT and YYREEE (reference sequence). V was cut by 3 bases and J by 0 bases, with 10 bases left in between. The CDR3 runs 15 residues. DNA for the CDR3: TGTGCCAGCAGCTGGACTACCCACTCCTACAATGAGCAGTTCTTC. Residues: CASSWTTHSYNEQFF.

For this clone: Other DNA sequences in this specimen translate into the identical CDR3. V is TRBV27 and J is TRBJ1-1; D ambiguous. Germline CDR1 reads MNHEY; CDR2 reads SMNVEV (reference sequence). The CDR3 contains 13 residues. Trimming removed 3 bases at V and 7 bases at J, with 12 bases between. CDR3 in DNA: TGTGCCAGCAGTTTCCCCGGCGGGTTTGAAGCTTTCTTT. Translating gives CASSFPGGFEAFF.

There are a few counts of this clone. The chain couples TRBV4-3 to TRBJ1-6; 7 bases agree with TRBD1. The germline gives CDR1 LGHNA, CDR2 YSLEER. J lost 6 bases, V lost 4 bases, and 9 bases had no gene match. The CDR3 is made up of 16 amino acids. This CDR3 reads CASSRLGGQPNSPLHF. The CDR3, as DNA: TGCGCCAGCAGCCGCTTGGGGGGACAGCCTAATTCACCCCTCCACTTT.

This clone was seen a single time. The V and J genes are TRBV19 and TRBJ1-2, with D tentatively TRBD1 (5 bases). Trimming took off 4 bases at V and 5 bases at J, with 17 bases between the two ends. Germline CDR1 and CDR2: LNHDA and SQIVND (reference sequence). The CDR3 sequence is 15 residues long. Here the CDR3 DNA reads TGTGCCAGTAGTACCCCCAACCCGGCAGGGTATGGCTACACCTTC. Amino acids: CASSTPNPAGYGYTF.

Written as DNA, the CDR3 is TGTGCCAGTACCACAGAGACAAACTATGGCTACACCTTC. Its protein is CASTTETNYGYTF. J is TRBJ1-2 and V is TRBV19; D gene ambiguous. Germline lookup yields CDR1 LNHDA and CDR2 SQIVND (reference sequence). V lost 7 bases, J lost 2 bases, and 11 bases lay in between. This CDR3 is 13 amino acids long.

Details on this clone: An end of the junction does not agree with germline; a read error may underlie this. This sequence joins TRBV5-1 and TRBJ2-5; 11 bases agree with TRBD2. This CDR3 comprises 16 residues. Germline CDR1 SGHRS, CDR2 YFSETQ. CDR3 sequence (DNA): TGCGCCAGCAGCCCTGGGCTAGCGGGGGGCAAAGAGGCCCAGTACTTC. This codes for CASSPGLAGGKEAQYF.